Each of the 19 T cell receptor beta chains below was sequenced from the same sample in a study of CD8+CD57+ T cells in acquired aplastic anemia. Flow cytometry had shown expanded CD8+CD57+ cells in the patients chosen for sequencing. TCR beta VDJ and CDR3 were profiled, and genomic DNA was the template. TCRdb analysed the reads with MiXCR anew, one entry per CDR3 protein. There are around 430,000 distinct CDR3 sequences in the sample; around a third occur only once, and 0.75% to 0.95% lies in the top ten. The sample consisted of sorted CD4+, CD8+, or CD8+CD57+ T cells (not recorded which) from PBMCs. Receptors originate from a human donor with aplastic anemia.

The V gene is TRBV20-1, the J gene TRBJ2-1; D remains ambiguous. The CDR3 has 14 residues. The germline CDR1 and CDR2 sequences are DFQATT and SNEGSKA (reference sequence). Trimming shortened V by 6 bases and J by 0 bases, and 12 bases separated the two germline ends. The chain's CDR3 is CSAPTFSSYNEQFF. The CDR3, as DNA: TGCAGTGCGCCGACTTTCAGCTCCTACAATGAGCAGTTCTTC.

The V call is TRBV24-1, the J call TRBJ2-6; D uncertain. The CDR3 runs 13 residues. CDR1 KGHDR and CDR2 SFDVKD come from the germline V gene. The V end lost 8 bases, the J end lost 4 bases, and 8 bases lay between the germline ends. The CDR3 reads CATTIRGANVLTF. The CDR3 DNA reads TGTGCCACCACAATTCGGGGGGCCAACGTCCTGACTTTC.

V is TRBV20-1 and J is TRBJ1-1, with 9 nucleotides matching TRBD1. Germline values: CDR1 DFQATT, CDR2 SNEGSKA (reference sequence). Losses at the gene ends were 3 bases for V and 3 bases for J; bases not matched to a gene: 8. CDR3 length: 15 amino acids. The CDR3 sequence is CSARLTTGGHTEAFF. CDR3 in DNA: TGCAGTGCTAGGTTAACGACAGGGGGTCACACTGAAGCTTTCTTT.

The rearrangement joins TRBV25-1 to TRBJ2-1; 7 positions match TRBD2. The junction had 8 bases not matched to a gene; V was cut back by 5 bases and J by 7 bases. This CDR3 is built from 14 residues. CDR1 is MGHDK and CDR2 is SYGVNS in the germline V gene. In DNA, the CDR3 is TGTGCCAGCAGTTTTGGGAGGGCCTGGAATGAGCAGTTCTTC. Its protein product is CASSFGRAWNEQFF.

A word on this clonotype: This could be a read error, since a much larger clone is one nucleotide away. The chain links TRBV10-3 to TRBJ1-6; D remains unclear. There are 13 residues in the CDR3. The germline V gene encodes CDR1 ENHRY and CDR2 SYGVKD. V was cut by 5 bases and J by 7 bases, with 9 bases left in between. The CDR3 DNA is TGTGCCATCAGTTACAGTCCCAATTCACCCCTCCACTTT. Its translation is CAISYSPNSPLHF.

Turning to this clonotype: A junction boundary mismatches the germline segment, possibly from a read error. The chain couples TRBV6-1 to TRBJ1-5, with D possibly matching TRBD1 (5 bases). CDR1 MNHNS and CDR2 SASEGT come from the germline V gene. This CDR3 contains 15 residues. In DNA form, the CDR3 reads TGTGCCAGCAGTGAAGGGCAGGGCCGCAATCAACCCCAGCATTTT. Translation: CASSEGQGRNQPQHF.

The chain carries TRBV7-3 and TRBJ2-1; 7 positions agree with TRBD1. The germline CDR1 and CDR2 sequences are SGHTA and FQGTGA. Germline trimming cut 4 bases from V and 6 bases from J; bases unmatched to any gene: 9. The CDR3 is 15 residues long. The CDR3 coding sequence is TGTGCCAGCAGCTCCTACAGGGGATCTTTCAATGAGCAGTTCTTC. It is translated as CASSSYRGSFNEQFF.

This clonotype was counted ten times or more. V usage is TRBV5-1 and J usage is TRBJ1-2; D may be TRBD1 (6 bases). Germline-derived CDR1 and CDR2 are SGHRS and YFSETQ. The length of the CDR3 is 14 residues. V lost 0 bases to trimming and J lost 4 bases, with 10 bases between them. This CDR3 is CASSLDRDSYGYTF. CDR3 bases: TGCGCCAGCAGCTTGGACAGGGATAGCTATGGCTACACCTTC. Using reference TRBV5-1 and TRBJ1-2 for the parts outside the CDR3, the full variable domain is KAGVTQTPRYLIKTRGQQVTLSCSPISGHRSVSWYQQTPGQGLQFLFEYFSETQRNKGNFPGRFSGRQFSNSRSEMNVSTLELGDSALYLCASSLDRDSYGYTFGSGTRLTVV.

The chain is built from TRBV30 and TRBJ2-7, with D perhaps assigned TRBD1 or TRBD2 (7 bases each). Per germline, CDR1 GTSNPN and CDR2 SVGIG (reference sequence). Trimming shortened V by 1 base and J by 2 bases, and 24 bases separated the two germline ends. The CDR3 has 18 residues. The CDR3 bases are TGTGCCTGGAGTGGGCCCGATACCAACAGGGGAGGGACCTACGAGCAGTACTTC. Translation gives CAWSGPDTNRGGTYEQYF.

This clonotype occurred a few times. Relative to the germline gene, one junction end is altered; a read error may explain this. The V and J genes are TRBV10-3 and TRBJ2-7; the D gene is possibly TRBD1 (6 bases). The CDR3 is 13 residues long. The V gene's germline CDR1 is ENHRY and CDR2 SYGVKD. CDR3 residues: CASSQGSTYEQYF. DNA for the CDR3: TGTGCCAGCAGTCAGGGGTCCACCTACGAGCAGTACTTC.

Notes on this clonotype: Since a much larger clone is just one base distant, this may be a read error. The rearrangement links TRBV20-1 to TRBJ1-2; the match to TRBD1 covers 9 bases. J gave up 4 bases and V 8 bases, and 14 bases lay outside the gene matches. The CDR3 contains 15 residues. The germline V gene has CDR1 DFQATT and CDR2 SNEGSKA (reference sequence). CDR3 sequence: CSPNTQGAQVYGYTF. The CDR3 nucleotides are TGCAGTCCTAACACACAGGGGGCGCAGGTCTATGGCTACACCTTC.

This clonotype was counted between two and nine times. The CDR3, as DNA: TGTGCCAGCAGGCCGAACAGGGTAGGGAATCAGCCCCAGCATTTT. This translates into CASRPNRVGNQPQHF. The genes are TRBV6-1 and TRBJ1-5; D is possibly TRBD1 (6 bases). This CDR3 is 15 amino acids long. Per germline, CDR1 MNHNS and CDR2 SASEGT. V lost 6 bases to trimming and J lost 4 bases, with 16 bases between them.

About this clonotype itself: A read error may explain this, as a much larger clone is one base away. The V and J genes are TRBV20-1 and TRBJ2-2; tentatively, D is TRBD2 (5 bases). Per germline, CDR1 DFQATT and CDR2 SNEGSKA (reference sequence). This CDR3 is 14 amino acids long. CDR3 nucleotides: TGCAGTGCCACGACTCCCTTTTCGTCCGGGGAGATGTTTTTT. Translated, it gives CSATTPFSSGEMFF.

This clonotype appeared many times. The chain couples TRBV25-1 to TRBJ2-7, with TRBD2 matching 13 bases. The germline V gene has CDR1 MGHDK and CDR2 SYGVNS. J gave up 3 bases and V 6 bases, and 2 bases lay outside the gene matches. The CDR3 runs to 14 residues. The CDR3 reads CASRGTSGVYEQYF. The CDR3 DNA reads as TGTGCCAGCAGAGGGACTAGCGGGGTCTACGAGCAGTACTTC.

This clonotype was counted many times. V and J are TRBV15 and TRBJ1-2; no clear D. The CDR3 runs to 16 residues. Per the germline V gene, CDR1 is LNHNV and CDR2 is YYDKDF (reference sequence). The V end lost 0 bases, the J end lost 8 bases, and 19 bases lay between the germline ends. CDR3 loop: CATSRELGRPLDGYTF. The CDR3 DNA sequence: TGTGCCACCAGCAGAGAGTTAGGGCGCCCATTAGACGGCTACACCTTC.

This clonotype was counted a single time. The chain employs TRBV30 and TRBJ2-3; D gene unclear. Germline CDR1 reads GTSNPN; CDR2 reads SVGIG (reference sequence). Trimming took 3 bases from V and 0 from J, leaving 10 bases between them. The CDR3 totals 14 residues. As DNA, the CDR3 is TGTGCCTGGAGAGGAGTTGCTAGCACAGATACGCAGTATTTT. Translated: CAWRGVASTDTQYF. The full variable domain, its missing parts supplied by reference TRBV30 and TRBJ2-3, is SQTIHQWPATLVQPVGSPLSLECTVEGTSNPNLYWYRQAAGRGLQLLFYSVGIGQISSEVPQNLSASRPQDRQFILSSKKLLLSDSGFYLCAWRGVASTDTQYFGPGTRLTVL.

This clonotype came up many times. The rearrangement links TRBV2 to TRBJ1-5; 9 bases map to TRBD1. Germline lookup yields CDR1 SNHLY and CDR2 FYNNEI. This CDR3 is 13 amino acids long. V trimming: 6 bases; J trimming: 6 bases; junction bases outside the gene matches: 3. CDR3 sequence reads: CASRAGQGQPQHF. As DNA, the CDR3 is TGTGCCAGCAGGGCGGGACAGGGTCAGCCCCAGCATTTT.

This clonotype was detected ten times or more. The J gene is TRBJ1-2, the V gene TRBV12-3 or TRBV12-4, with a weak D call TRBD1 (5 bases). Deletions cut 3 bases from V and 2 bases from J, with 10 bases between. The CDR3 contains 14 residues. The CDR3 spells CASSLTDRNYGYTF. The CDR3 nucleotides are TGTGCCAGCAGTTTGACTGACAGAAACTATGGCTACACCTTC.

This clonotype was picked up a small number of times. This chain uses TRBV7-2 with TRBJ1-1; tentatively, D is TRBD1 (5 bases). Trimming cost V 2 bases and J 0 bases, with 10 bases left between them. The CDR3 covers 15 residues. The germline V gene encodes CDR1 SGHTA and CDR2 FQGNSA. CDR3 protein: CASSLYGGMNTEAFF. The CDR3 nucleotides read TGTGCCAGCAGCTTATATGGGGGGATGAACACTGAAGCTTTCTTT.